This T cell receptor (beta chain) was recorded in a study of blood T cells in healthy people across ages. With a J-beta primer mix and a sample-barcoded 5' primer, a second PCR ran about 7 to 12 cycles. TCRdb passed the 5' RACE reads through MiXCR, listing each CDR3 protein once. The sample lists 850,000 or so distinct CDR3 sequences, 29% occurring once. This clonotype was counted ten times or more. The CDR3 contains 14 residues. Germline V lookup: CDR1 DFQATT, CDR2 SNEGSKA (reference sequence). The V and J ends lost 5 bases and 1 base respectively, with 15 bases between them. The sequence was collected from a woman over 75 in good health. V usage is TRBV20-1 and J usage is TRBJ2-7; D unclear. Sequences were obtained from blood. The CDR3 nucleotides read TGCAGTGCTGGGAAGGCCTCAGGATCCTACGAGCAGTACTTC. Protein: CSAGKASGSYEQYF.